The clone carrying this T cell receptor (beta chain) was recorded many times. The CDR3 end is not reached by the read, which stops 3 residues before it; the germline J gene fills it in. This sample is drawn from a study of T cell clonality in common variable immunodeficiency. J was trimmed by 4 bases and V by 6 bases; bases with no gene match: 13. Germline-derived CDR1 and CDR2 are DFQATT and SNEGSKA (reference sequence). There are 17 residues in the CDR3. Sequencing input was equivalent genomic DNA from CVID and controls. Produced via immunoSEQ multiplex PCR; TCRdb's table is partial and in-frame only. The sample yields roughly 57,000 clones, without any singletons.

Sequenced sample: peripheral blood mononuclear cells. The TCR sequence derives from a person aged 18 to 70 in good health. V and J are TRBV20-1 and TRBJ2-7; TRBD2 aligns across 15 bases. The sequenced part of the CDR3 DNA is TGCAGTGCGCACGGACTAGCGGGAGGGCCCCGCGGTTACGAG. Translated, it gives CSAHGLAGGPRGYE. Given in full, the CDR3 is CSAHGLAGGPRGYEQYF.